This T cell receptor beta chain was found in a study of blood T cell repertoires in COVID-19. As for the study in general: The study drew acute and convalescent COVID-19 samples from the United States, Italy and Spain.

Trimming took 1 base from V and 3 from J, leaving 5 bases between them. CDR1 is SGHKS, CDR2 YYEKEE, per germline (reference sequence). CDR3 length: 12 residues. In the study's own analysis: Amplification from reference gene primers served as the basis for estimated nucleated cell counts. This table comes from immunoSEQ multiplex PCR, and its TCRdb copy is limited to in-frame clones, with some not included. V, J and clone size were drawn from that table, and D and trimming were deduced from the DNA. The sample carries 310,000 or so clones, more than 75% recorded once. The participants were between about 18 and 95 years old and came from about two dozen US areas.

This sequence was found in a woman aged 18-30 years who had recovered from COVID-19. The chain carries TRBV5-5 and TRBJ2-7; D not resolved. The sample was PBMCs or T cells enriched from blood (not recorded which). The CDR3 coding sequence is TGTGCCAGCAGCTTGTGGAGCTACGAGCAGTACTTC. Translating it yields CASSLWSYEQYF. The variable domain in full, completed from reference TRBV5-5 and TRBJ2-7, reads DAGVTQSPTHLIKTRGQQVTLRCSPISGHKSVSWYQQVLGQGPQFIFQYYEKEERGRGNFPDRFSARQFPNYSSELNVNALLLGDSALYLCASSLWSYEQYFGPGTRLTVT.